A selection of T cell receptor beta chains follows, all from one sample in a study of technical replicates of blood from a handful of donors. The data were produced by immunoSEQ multiplex PCR, yet TCRdb's version contains in-frame clones alone and is incomplete. This sample has more than 90,000 clones, with around 95% found just once. Sequenced input: T cells isolated from PBMCs. These receptors were taken from a human donor in good health. Both conserved end residues are part of each CDR3. The D gene is left open where the match is weak. Clone sizes are given selectively: once, few, many, or a class where the clone is expanded.

clone size: .; J gene: TRBJ1-1; D gene: .; V gene: TRBV9; CDR3 DNA: TGTGCCAGCAGCGTAGTCGACGGGGAGAACACTGAAGCTTTCTTT; CDR3 protein: CASSVVDGENTEAFF
clone size: .; J gene: TRBJ1-3; D gene: TRBD1; V gene: TRBV18; CDR3 DNA: TGTGCCAGCTCACAACTATCCGGGACAGGGGATGGAAACACCATATATTTT; CDR3 protein: CASSQLSGTGDGNTIYF
clone size: once; J gene: TRBJ2-1; D gene: TRBD1; V gene: TRBV28; CDR3 DNA: TGTGCCAGCAGTTTGCAGGGGGCGAAATACAATGAGCAGTTCTTC; CDR3 protein: CASSLQGAKYNEQFF
clone size: once; J gene: TRBJ2-1; D gene: TRBD2; V gene: TRBV5-1; CDR3 DNA: TGCGCCAGCAGCTTTAGCGGGTCCGGGGTTCGCAATGAGCAGTTCTTC; CDR3 protein: CASSFSGSGVRNEQFF
clone size: .; J gene: TRBJ1-3; D gene: .; V gene: TRBV19; CDR3 DNA: TGTGCCAGTAGTATTCTCCCGGGGATCTCTGGAAACACCATATATTTT; CDR3 protein: CASSILPGISGNTIYF
clone size: .; J gene: TRBJ1-5; D gene: .; V gene: TRBV19; CDR3 DNA: TGTGCCAGTAGTAGTCAGGGTTCCAATCAGCCCCAGCATTTT; CDR3 protein: CASSSQGSNQPQHF
clone size: .; J gene: TRBJ2-1; D gene: TRBD2; V gene: TRBV7-8; CDR3 DNA: TGTGCCAGCAGCCACCCAGTCGGACTAGCGGGAGTGGGAGTCTACAATGAGCAGTTCTTC; CDR3 protein: CASSHPVGLAGVGVYNEQFF
clone size: .; J gene: TRBJ1-5; D gene: .; V gene: TRBV28; CDR3 DNA: TGTGCCAGCAGTTTAGGTCAGGTTGGGCTTGTGGGTAATCAGCCCCAGCATTTT; CDR3 protein: CASSLGQVGLVGNQPQHF
clone size: .; J gene: TRBJ2-2; D gene: .; V gene: TRBV5-1; CDR3 DNA: TGCGCCAGCAGCTCCAGGGGCGAGGGGACCGGGGAGCTGTTTTTT; CDR3 protein: CASSSRGEGTGELFF
clone size: .; J gene: TRBJ2-1; D gene: .; V gene: TRBV7-2; CDR3 DNA: TGTGCCAGCAGCCCCCACGGGAGCTCCTACAATGAGCAGTTCTTC; CDR3 protein: CASSPHGSSYNEQFF
clone size: .; J gene: TRBJ2-1; D gene: TRBD2; V gene: TRBV14; CDR3 DNA: TGTGCCAGCAGCCAAGGTGCGGGAGGTGAGCAGAATGAGCAGTTCTTC; CDR3 protein: CASSQGAGGEQNEQFF
clone size: .; J gene: TRBJ2-3; D gene: TRBD1; V gene: TRBV9; CDR3 DNA: TGTGCCAGCAGCGTAGTAGGGACAGGGAGCACAGATACGCAGTATTTT; CDR3 protein: CASSVVGTGSTDTQYF
clone size: .; J gene: TRBJ2-7; D gene: .; V gene: TRBV18; CDR3 DNA: TGTGCCAGCTCACCCGCGACAGACGATTACGAGCAGTACTTC; CDR3 protein: CASSPATDDYEQYF
clone size: .; J gene: TRBJ2-2; D gene: .; V gene: TRBV19; CDR3 DNA: TGTGCCAGTAGTATAGGGGCAGCTCTGACCGGGGAGCTGTTTTTT; CDR3 protein: CASSIGAALTGELFF
clone size: .; J gene: TRBJ1-1; D gene: TRBD1; V gene: TRBV6-1; CDR3 DNA: TGTGCCAGCAGCCCCGGACAGGGAGGGAAAACTGAAGCTTTCTTT; CDR3 protein: CASSPGQGGKTEAFF
clone size: .; J gene: TRBJ2-2; D gene: .; V gene: TRBV6-6; CDR3 DNA: TGTGCCAGCAGTTCCGGGACATTCCTTACCGGGGAGCTGTTTTTT; CDR3 protein: CASSSGTFLTGELFF
clone size: .; J gene: TRBJ2-5; D gene: .; V gene: TRBV11-2; CDR3 DNA: TGTGCCAGCAGCTTAGCAGGGAAAGAGACCCAGTACTTC; CDR3 protein: CASSLAGKETQYF
clone size: .; J gene: TRBJ2-1; D gene: TRBD1; V gene: TRBV9; CDR3 DNA: TGTGCCAGCAGCGGGGAAGGGACAGGTTTTTACAATGAGCAGTTCTTC; CDR3 protein: CASSGEGTGFYNEQFF
clone size: .; J gene: TRBJ1-2; D gene: .; V gene: TRBV10-1; CDR3 DNA: TGCGCCAGCAGTGGAAGGGGAATTGATGGAGAGTTCTATGGCTACACCTTC; CDR3 protein: CASSGRGIDGEFYGYTF
clone size: .; J gene: TRBJ1-6; D gene: .; V gene: TRBV7-6; CDR3 DNA: TGTGCCAGCAGCTTAGAGGACAGCTATAATTCACCCCTCCACTTT; CDR3 protein: CASSLEDSYNSPLHF
clone size: .; J gene: TRBJ2-1; D gene: TRBD2; V gene: TRBV29-1; CDR3 DNA: TGCAGCGTTGATGGGGGACTAGGAAGTGATGAGCAGTTCTTC; CDR3 protein: CSVDGGLGSDEQFF
clone size: .; J gene: TRBJ1-5; D gene: .; V gene: TRBV18; CDR3 DNA: TGTGCCAGCTCACCGTCGGACAATAATCAGCCCCAGCATTTT; CDR3 protein: CASSPSDNNQPQHF